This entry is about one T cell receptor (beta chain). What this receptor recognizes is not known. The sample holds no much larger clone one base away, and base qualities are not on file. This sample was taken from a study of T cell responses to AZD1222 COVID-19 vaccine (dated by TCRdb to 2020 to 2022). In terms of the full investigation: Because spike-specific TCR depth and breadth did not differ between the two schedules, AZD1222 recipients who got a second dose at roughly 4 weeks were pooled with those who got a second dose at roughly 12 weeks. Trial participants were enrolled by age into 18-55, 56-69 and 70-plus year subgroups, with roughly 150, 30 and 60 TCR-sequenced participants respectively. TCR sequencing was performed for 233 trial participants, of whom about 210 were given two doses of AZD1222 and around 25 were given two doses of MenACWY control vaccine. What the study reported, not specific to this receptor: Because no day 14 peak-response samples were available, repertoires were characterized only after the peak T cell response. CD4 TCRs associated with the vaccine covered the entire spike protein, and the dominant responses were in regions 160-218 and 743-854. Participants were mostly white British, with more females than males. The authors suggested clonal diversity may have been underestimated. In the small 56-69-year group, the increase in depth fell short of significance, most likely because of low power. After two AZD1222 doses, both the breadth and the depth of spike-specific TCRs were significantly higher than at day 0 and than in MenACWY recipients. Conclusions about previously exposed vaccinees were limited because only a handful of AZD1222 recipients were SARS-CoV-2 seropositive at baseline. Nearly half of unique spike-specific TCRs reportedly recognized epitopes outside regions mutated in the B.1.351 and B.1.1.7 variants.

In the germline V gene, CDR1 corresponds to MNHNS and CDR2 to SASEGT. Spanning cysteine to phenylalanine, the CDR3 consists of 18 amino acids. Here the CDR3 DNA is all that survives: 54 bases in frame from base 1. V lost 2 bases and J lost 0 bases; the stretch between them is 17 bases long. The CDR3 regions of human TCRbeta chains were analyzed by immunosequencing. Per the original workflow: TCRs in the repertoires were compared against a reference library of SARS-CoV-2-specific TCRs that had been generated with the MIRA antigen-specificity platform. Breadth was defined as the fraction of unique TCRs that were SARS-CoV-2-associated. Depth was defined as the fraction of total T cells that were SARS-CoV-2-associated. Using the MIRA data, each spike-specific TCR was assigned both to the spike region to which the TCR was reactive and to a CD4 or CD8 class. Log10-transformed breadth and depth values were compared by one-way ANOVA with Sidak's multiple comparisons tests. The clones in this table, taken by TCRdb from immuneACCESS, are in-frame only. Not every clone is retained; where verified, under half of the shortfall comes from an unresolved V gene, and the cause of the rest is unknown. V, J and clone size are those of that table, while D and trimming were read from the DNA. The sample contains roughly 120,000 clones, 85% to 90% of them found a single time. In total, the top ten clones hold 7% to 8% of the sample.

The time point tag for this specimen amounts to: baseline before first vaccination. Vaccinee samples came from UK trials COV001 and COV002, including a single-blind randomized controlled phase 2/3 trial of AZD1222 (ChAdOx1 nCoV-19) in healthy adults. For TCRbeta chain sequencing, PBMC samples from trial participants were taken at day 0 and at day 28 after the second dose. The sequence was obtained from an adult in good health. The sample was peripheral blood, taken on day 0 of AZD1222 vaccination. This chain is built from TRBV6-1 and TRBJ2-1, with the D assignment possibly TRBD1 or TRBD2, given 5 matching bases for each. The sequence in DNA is TGTGCCAGCAGTGAATTTCCCGGGACGTCGAGCTCCTACAATGAGCAGTTCTTC. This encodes CASSEFPGTSSSYNEQFF.